These 30 T cell receptor beta chains were sequenced from one sample in a study of neurological immune-mediated disorders. TCRdb re-derived calls from the 5' RACE reads in MiXCR, one entry per CDR3 protein. The table lists some 80,000 distinct CDR3 sequences, roughly 4.3% of them singletons, with around 5% in the top ten. Described time point: longitudinal time-point 3. What was sequenced was PBMCs. Source of these receptors: a woman aged 55-69 years with multiple sclerosis.

There are many counts of this clonotype. V and J are TRBV11-1 and TRBJ2-7, with TRBD2 matching over 8 bases. The CDR3 totals 18 residues. The V gene end was trimmed by 7 bases and the J gene end by 0 bases; junction bases not matched to a gene: 17. CDR1 is SGHAT and CDR2 is FQDESV in the germline V gene (reference sequence). CDR3 bases: TGTGCCAGCACCCCATCCGGCAGAGGACTAGCCAGCTCCTACGAGCAGTACTTC. Protein sequence: CASTPSGRGLASSYEQYF.

A few counts support this clonotype. The CDR3, as DNA: TGTGCCAGCAGTCACGGACAGGGGGCTGAAGCTTTCTTT. It codes for CASSHGQGAEAFF. The rearrangement joins TRBV2 to TRBJ1-1; 10 positions agree with TRBD1. The CDR3 runs 13 residues. V shed 5 bases and J 6 bases; nucleotides not matched to a gene: 3. Germline CDR1 reads SNHLY; CDR2 reads FYNNEI.

V is TRBV19 and J is TRBJ2-1; TRBD2 agrees at 10 bases. Germline V CDR1 and CDR2: LNHDA, SQIVND (reference sequence). J gave up 6 bases and V 4 bases, and 6 bases lay outside the gene matches. This CDR3 comprises 15 residues. The CDR3 here is CASSTLSGGSNEQFF. The CDR3 nucleotides read TGTGCCAGTAGTACTCTTAGCGGGGGGAGCAATGAGCAGTTCTTC.

V is TRBV21-1 and J is TRBJ1-2; the table's D gene call, TRBD1, was not cross checked with the DNA. TRBV21-1 is annotated as a pseudogene. The CDR3 sequence is 14 residues long. In DNA form, the CDR3 reads TGTGCCAGCAGCAAACCCCGGGGGGGCTATGGCTACACCTTC. As protein: CASSKPRGGYGYTF.

In its sample, this clonotype was seen many times. This rearrangement joins TRBV7-9 to TRBJ1-5, with 7 bases identical to TRBD1. Germline V gene lookup returns CDR1 SEHNR and CDR2 FQNEAQ (reference sequence). The CDR3 runs 14 residues. V lost 4 bases to trimming and J lost 6 bases; unmatched junction nucleotides: 6. The CDR3 is CASSSNRGAQPQHF. As DNA, the CDR3 is TGTGCCAGCAGCTCCAACAGGGGAGCTCAGCCCCAGCATTTT. Based on the CDR3 plus reference TRBV7-9 and TRBJ1-5, the full variable domain is DTGVSQNPRHKITKRGQNVTFRCDPISEHNRLYWYRQTLGQGPEFLTYFQNEAQLEKSRLLSDRFSAERPKGSFSTLEIQRTEQGDSAMYLCASSSNRGAQPQHFGDGTRLSIL.

This clonotype has at least ten counts. J is TRBJ2-7 and V is TRBV5-6; TRBD1 might be the D (5 bases). Germline CDR1 SGHDT, CDR2 YYEEEE. The CDR3 is 16 residues long. V lost 2 bases, J lost 5 bases, and 20 bases lay in between. The CDR3 region has the DNA TGTGCCAGCAGCTTAATCGCCAAGGGGCGGATCGACGAGCAGTACTTC. It specifies CASSLIAKGRIDEQYF.

This clonotype was observed many times. The chain combines TRBV11-2 with TRBJ2-5, with 7 bases matching TRBD2. V lost 1 base, J lost 2 bases, and 1 base stayed unmatched. The germline V gene encodes CDR1 SGHAT and CDR2 FQNNGV. CDR3 size: 14 residues. The DNA for the CDR3 is TGTGCCAGCAGCTTAGTCGGGAGGCAAGAGACCCAGTACTTC. Protein product: CASSLVGRQETQYF.

In this sample, this clonotype turned up many times. The chain recombines TRBV18 with TRBJ2-3; 7 bases agree with TRBD1. The CDR3 has 15 residues. Germline V gene data show CDR1 as KGHSH and CDR2 as LQKENI. V was pared by 1 base and J by 9 bases, with 10 bases of the junction left unmatched. For the CDR3, the DNA is TGTGCCAGCTCACCACGGACAGGATCCAAGGACACGCAGTATTTT. Its protein product is CASSPRTGSKDTQYF.

This clonotype was seen repeatedly, ten times or more. The gene calls are TRBV29-1 and TRBJ2-1; 8 nucleotides line up with TRBD2. Germline-derived CDR1 and CDR2 are SQVTM and ANQGSEA. Trimming removed 3 bases from V and 10 bases from J; junction bases left unmatched: 8. The CDR3 extends over 13 amino acids. The CDR3 nucleotides read TGCAGCGTTGACCCGGGGGGGCATGTAGAGCAGTTCTTC. It is translated as CSVDPGGHVEQFF.

This clonotype was found many times. This chain uses TRBV5-1 with TRBJ2-3, with no clear D. The CDR3 is made up of 14 amino acids. Germline CDR1 is SGHRS and CDR2 is YFSETQ. Trimming pared 0 bases from V and 11 bases from J, leaving 16 bases between. The CDR3 loop reads CASSLGPSNGMQYF. The CDR3, as DNA: TGCGCCAGCAGCTTGGGACCATCAAATGGCATGCAGTATTTT.

This clonotype was observed at least ten times. This sequence joins TRBV6-6 and TRBJ2-2; the D gene is possibly TRBD2 (5 bases). Germline-derived CDR1 and CDR2 are MNHNY and SVGAGI (reference sequence). This CDR3 is 14 amino acids long. Trimming took off 6 bases at V and 0 bases at J, with 8 bases between the two ends. The CDR3 region is CASRDWANTGELFF. In DNA, the CDR3 is TGTGCCAGCAGGGACTGGGCGAACACCGGGGAGCTGTTTTTT.

This clonotype was seen ten or more times. The chain employs TRBV6-2 or TRBV6-3 and TRBJ2-5, with TRBD2 matching 10 bases. J was trimmed by 0 bases and V by 8 bases; bases with no gene match: 9. The CDR3 is 16 amino acids. In germline, CDR1 is MNHEY, CDR2 SVGEGT. CDR3 in DNA: TGTGCCAGCCATCTAGCGGGGGTCCTTAACCAAGAGACCCAGTACTTC. It codes for CASHLAGVLNQETQYF.

On this clonotype itself: This may arise from a read error, as a much more abundant clone is one base away. The chain links TRBV9 to TRBJ2-3; D not resolved. CDR3 length equals 12 residues. CDR1 and CDR2 (germline): SGDLS, YYNGEE. The CDR3: CVSSVAADTQYF. The CDR3 DNA reads as TGTGTCAGCAGCGTAGCTGCAGATACGCAGTATTTT.

This clonotype showed up many times. V gene TRBV12-3 or TRBV12-4 combines with J gene TRBJ1-1; 8 bases align to TRBD1. Trimming removed 4 bases from V and 10 bases from J; junction bases left unmatched: 5. The CDR3 is 12 residues long. Written as DNA, the CDR3 is TGTGCCAGCAGTTCCTCGGGACAGGCAGCTTTCTTT. This translates into CASSSSGQAAFF.

In this sample, this clonotype turned up many times. The genes are TRBV18 and TRBJ2-6; D perhaps matches TRBD1 (6 bases). The V gene's germline CDR1 is KGHSH and CDR2 LQKENI. The CDR3 totals 18 residues. The V and J ends lost 3 bases and 0 bases respectively, with 15 bases between them. The CDR3 coding sequence is TGTGCCAGCTCACCGGGTCTGGGGGCCAACTCTGGGGCCAACGTCCTGACTTTC. This sequence encodes CASSPGLGANSGANVLTF.

The table lists this clonotype with many counts. The V call is TRBV25-1, the J call TRBJ1-3, with 7 bases identical to TRBD1. Germline CDR1 reads MGHDK; CDR2 reads SYGVNS. With V trimmed by 5 bases and J by 2 bases, 3 bases remained unmatched. The length of the CDR3 is 14 residues. The CDR3 DNA is TGTGCCAGCAGTATAACAGGGGCTGGAAACACCATATATTTT. Protein: CASSITGAGNTIYF.

For this clonotype: This may be a read error, as it is one base from a much larger clone. This chain connects TRBV3-1 to TRBJ2-1; D gene uncertain. Per the germline V gene, CDR1 is LGHDT and CDR2 is YNNKEL (reference sequence). The CDR3 extends over 11 amino acids. The CDR3 sequence: CTSSQVGEQFF. As DNA, the CDR3 is TGTACCAGCAGCCAAGTAGGTGAGCAGTTCTTC.

This clonotype occurred many times. The chain is built from TRBV5-1 and TRBJ1-1; unclear D gene. The CDR3 loop spans 15 amino acids. CDR1 and CDR2 (germline): SGHRS, YFSETQ. The V and J ends lost 4 bases and 2 bases respectively, with 15 bases between them. In DNA, the CDR3 is TGCGCCAGCAGCCCCTGGCGCAACAGCAACACTGAAGCTTTCTTT. Protein product: CASSPWRNSNTEAFF.

This clonotype was counted at least ten times. The chain carries TRBV3-1 and TRBJ2-5; perhaps TRBD1 as D (6 bases). The V and J ends lost 4 bases and 2 bases respectively, with 11 bases between them. The CDR3 runs 14 residues. Looked up from germline, CDR1 is LGHDT and CDR2 is YNNKEL (reference sequence). The CDR3 sequence: CASSRRQDQETQYF. The CDR3 bases are TGTGCCAGCAGCCGCAGACAGGATCAAGAGACCCAGTACTTC.

This clonotype was counted ten times or more. The J gene is TRBJ2-1, the V gene TRBV7-2, with 8 bases fitting TRBD2. The trim removed 5 bases at V and 2 bases at J, leaving 5 bases unmatched. In germline, CDR1 is SGHTA, CDR2 FQGNSA. This CDR3 spans 15 amino acids. Here the CDR3 DNA reads TGTGCCAGCAGCATACTAGCGGATACCTACAATGAGCAGTTCTTC. Translation gives CASSILADTYNEQFF.

This clonotype was seen ten or more times. At one end, the junction sequence differs from germline, possibly due to a read error. The chain employs TRBV20-1 and TRBJ1-2; D is ambiguous. Germline V lookup: CDR1 DFQATT, CDR2 SNEGSKA (reference sequence). The CDR3 loop spans 12 amino acids. The CDR3 region has the DNA TGCAGTGCTAGTGGCACCCTCTATGGCTGCACCTTC. Protein: CSASGTLYGCTF.

This clonotype has ten or more counts. The chain carries TRBV7-9 and TRBJ2-7; 9 bases line up with TRBD1. The CDR3 is 11 amino acids. V lost 5 bases and J lost 12; bases outside the gene matches: 5. Germline V gene sequence: CDR1 SEHNR, CDR2 FQNEAQ (reference sequence). CDR3 sequence: CASSLGQGVYF. The CDR3 DNA reads TGTGCCAGCAGCCTGGGACAGGGTGTGTACTTC.

In this sample, this clonotype turned up many times. The gene calls are TRBV3-1 and TRBJ2-7; possible D gene TRBD1, 5 bases. This CDR3 is built from 13 residues. Germline CDR1 reads LGHDT; CDR2 reads YNNKEL (reference sequence). Trimming shortened V by 3 bases and J by 6 bases, and 12 bases separated the two germline ends. The CDR3 reads CASSQRWGREQYF. The CDR3 DNA follows: TGTGCCAGCAGCCAGAGATGGGGCCGCGAGCAGTACTTC.

The table lists this clonotype with many counts. The genes are TRBV2 and TRBJ1-4; the D gene is possibly TRBD1 (6 bases). V was clipped by 7 bases and J by 4 bases, with 16 bases between them. Germline values: CDR1 SNHLY, CDR2 FYNNEI. The CDR3 is 15 amino acids. The CDR3 sequence is CASTRGDGLNEKLFF. For the CDR3, the DNA is TGTGCCAGCACGAGGGGGGACGGACTTAATGAAAAACTGTTTTTT. Together with reference TRBV2 and TRBJ1-4, the CDR3 gives the full variable domain: EPEVTQTPSHQVTQMGQEVILRCVPISNHLYFYWYRQILGQKVEFLVSFYNNEISEKSEIFDDQFSVERPDGSNFTLKIRSTKLEDSAMYFCASTRGDGLNEKLFFGSGTQLSVL.

In this sample, this clonotype turned up many times. This chain connects TRBV6-5 to TRBJ1-3; tentative D call: TRBD1 (6 bases). The CDR3 sequence is 16 residues long. The V and J ends lost 0 bases and 4 bases respectively, with 13 bases between them. The germline gives CDR1 MNHEY, CDR2 SVGAGI. The CDR3 DNA is TGTGCCAGCAGTTACTCGTACAGGGAAGGAGGAAACACCATATATTTT. It specifies CASSYSYREGGNTIYF.

This clonotype was observed a few times. This chain uses TRBV10-1 with TRBJ1-6, with D possibly being TRBD1 (5 bases). V was clipped by 2 bases and J by 10 bases, with 15 bases between them. Germline-derived CDR1 and CDR2 are WNHNN and SYGVQD (reference sequence). The CDR3 totals 15 residues. The chain's CDR3 is CASSETGVAKSPLHF. The CDR3 DNA follows: TGCGCCAGCAGTGAGACGGGGGTCGCCAAATCACCCCTCCACTTT.

Ten or more counts support this clonotype. The chain combines TRBV18 with TRBJ1-2; D uncertain. The CDR3 extends over 16 amino acids. Germline V gene data show CDR1 as KGHSH and CDR2 as LQKENI. Trimming left V 6 bases short and J 2 bases short, with 19 bases between. CDR3 in amino acids: CASSKGGPEGNYGYTF. The CDR3 region has the DNA TGTGCCAGCTCCAAGGGCGGACCCGAAGGCAACTATGGCTACACCTTC.

This clonotype was counted many times. V is TRBV20-1 and J is TRBJ2-3; TRBD2 might be the D (6 bases). The CDR3 loop spans 13 amino acids. V lost 8 bases to trimming and J lost 2 bases, with 14 bases between them. Germline V gene sequence: CDR1 DFQATT, CDR2 SNEGSKA (reference sequence). CDR3 sequence: CSSLAENTDTQYF. CDR3 DNA sequence: TGCAGTTCCTTAGCGGAGAACACAGATACGCAGTATTTT.

The genes are TRBV7-6 and TRBJ2-1; D tentatively reads TRBD1 or TRBD2 (6 bases each). Trimming left V 2 bases short and J 6 bases short, with 14 bases between. Germline CDR1 SGHVS, CDR2 FNYEAQ. This CDR3 has 15 residues. The CDR3 nucleotides are TGTGCCAGCAGCTTATCGGGGGCGACCTTCAATGAGCAGTTCTTC. Translation: CASSLSGATFNEQFF.

There are many counts of this clonotype. V is TRBV6-5 and J is TRBJ2-1; 10 bases map to TRBD1. The CDR3 extends over 17 amino acids. J lost 7 bases, V lost 6 bases, and 15 bases had no gene match. In germline, CDR1 is MNHEY, CDR2 SVGAGI. The CDR3, as DNA: TGTGCCAGCAGCCTGGGGAATCGACAGGGGGCGCGGAATGAGCAGTTCTTC. This sequence encodes CASSLGNRQGARNEQFF.